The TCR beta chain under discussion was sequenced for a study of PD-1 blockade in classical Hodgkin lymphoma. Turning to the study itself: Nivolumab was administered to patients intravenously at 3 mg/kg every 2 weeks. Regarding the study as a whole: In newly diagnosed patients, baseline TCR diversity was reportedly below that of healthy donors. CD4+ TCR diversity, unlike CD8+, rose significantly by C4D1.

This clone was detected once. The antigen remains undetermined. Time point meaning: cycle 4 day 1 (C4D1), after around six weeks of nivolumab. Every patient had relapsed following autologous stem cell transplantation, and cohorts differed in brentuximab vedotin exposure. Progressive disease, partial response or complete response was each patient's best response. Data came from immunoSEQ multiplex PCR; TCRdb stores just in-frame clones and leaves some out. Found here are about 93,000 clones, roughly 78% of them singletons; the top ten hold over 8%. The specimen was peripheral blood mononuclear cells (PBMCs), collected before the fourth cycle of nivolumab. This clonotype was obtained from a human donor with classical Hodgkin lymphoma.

This chain's CDR3 is CASRPMTSGSYNEQFF. CDR3 DNA: TGTGCCAGCAGACCTATGACTAGCGGATCCTACAATGAGCAGTTCTTC. V usage is TRBV13 and J usage is TRBJ2-1; 9 positions match TRBD2. CDR1 is PRHDT and CDR2 is FYEKMQ in the germline V gene (reference sequence). The CDR3 is 16 amino acids. V was clipped by 6 bases and J by 1 base; unmatched bases: 7.